This T cell receptor (beta chain) was obtained from a study of cytomegalovirus exposure and HLA in healthy donors. Study at large: An analysis done earlier identified 120 million or so unique TCR beta sequences from around 180 million T cells. In terms of ancestry, the Caucasian-associated cluster contained roughly 81% of the 350 to 450 genotyped donors.

CDR3 size: 12 residues. CDR1 ENHRY and CDR2 SYGVKD come from the germline V gene. Trimming stripped 6 bases from V and 8 bases from J, with 13 bases between. PCR was performed using 60 Vbeta and 13 Jbeta primers. Profiling relied on immunoSEQ multiplex PCR, and the TCRdb table lists in-frame clones only, not all of them. The sample lists approximately 120,000 clones, approximately 70% seen once, with around 5.4% in the top ten. The sequenced material came from PBMCs. The clonotype was recovered from a woman in her sixties or seventies in good health and CMV-seropositive. The chain recombines TRBV10-3 with TRBJ1-1; TRBD1 is a possible D gene (6 bases). Written as DNA, the CDR3 is TGTGCCATCAGACGGGGGGCGGAGGAAGCTTTCTTT. Translation: CAIRRGAEEAFF.